The entry that follows covers one TCR beta chain sequence. Only one count was recorded for this clone. Its antigen specificity is not known. Base qualities are missing; no much larger clone stands one base away. This sample stems from a study of T cell changes during pregnancy in multiple sclerosis (dated by TCRdb to between 2018 and 2021). The study in broad terms: The study examined how the T cell repertoire changed over the course of pregnancy in women with multiple sclerosis.

The CDR3 goes from the cysteine to the phenylalanine over 16 residues. Only the CDR3 DNA stays, 48 bases, in frame from base 1. The germline V gene sets CDR1 to LGHNA and CDR2 to YNFKEQ. Trimming costs V 1 base and J 0 bases, and their ends lie 10 bases apart. Preparation of the library involved the immunoSEQ multiplex PCR assay. TCRdb obtained this table from immuneACCESS and retained in-frame rearrangements with V and J assigned. These tables miss some clones; where compared with another copy, unresolved V genes account for less than half of the shortfall, and the remainder is unexplained. Here the sample has approximately 61,000 clones; 70% to 90% occur a single time. The ten largest clones take up over 1.5% of the sample.

This sequence originates from a female donor with multiple sclerosis, enrolled in a pregnancy study. The chain uses TRBV4-2 and TRBJ1-3; 5 matching bases give a weak D call of TRBD1. The material sequenced was peripheral blood, taken in the first trimester of pregnancy. This receptor carries the CDR3 CASSQGQFFSGNTIYF. Here is the DNA: TGTGCCAGCAGCCAAGGACAGTTCTTCTCTGGAAACACCATATATTTT.